This TCR beta chain derives from a study of T-cell reconstitution after alpha-beta-depleted transplantation in children. General study points: High day-60 TCRbeta diversity in some patients came from surviving recipient T cells and thymic progenitors. A year post-transplant, T-cell counts and diversity derived mostly from newly produced T cells. At around two months after transplant, the alpha-beta T cells were reportedly derived from several hundred expanded clones that came from non-depleted graft cells.

As it was prepared, the TCRbeta library received unique molecular identifiers. TCRdb passed the PCR reads through MiXCR, listing each CDR3 protein once. The table shows fewer than 550,000 distinct CDR3 sequences, with more than 9% occurring only once. This clonotype was seen many times. Its antigen remains unknown. CDR3 length: 16 amino acids. After removal of 4 bases from V and 2 bases from J, the junction contained 8 bases not matched to a gene. The V gene's germline CDR1 is MNHEY and CDR2 SMNVEV (reference sequence). The chain employs TRBV27 and TRBJ2-3, with 8 bases that match TRBD2. Sequencing was performed on PBMCs, taken before TCRalphabeta/CD19-depleted stem cell transplant. This TCR came from a child aged 2 to 10 with inherited bone marrow failure, due to receive a stem cell transplant. DNA for the CDR3: TGTGCCAGCAGTTCGTTCGGGGGGGGTCCCACAGATACGCAGTATTTT. Protein: CASSSFGGGPTDTQYF.